A selection of T cell receptor beta chains follows, all from one sample in a study of blood T cell repertoires in COVID-19. Sequencing was performed with immunoSEQ multiplex PCR; in TCRdb, only in-frame clones are kept and a portion is missing. This table holds around 250,000 clones, about 82% found once. The sample consisted of PBMCs or T cells enriched from blood (not recorded which). These TCRs come from a woman aged 45-59 years who had recovered from COVID-19. The CDR3 runs from the conserved cysteine through the conserved F or W. The order of the fields is J gene, V gene, D gene, clone size, CDR3 protein, CDR3 DNA. A D gene is named only where the DNA matches it firmly. The size field is filled for only some rows; it gives once, few, many or a size class.

j_gene: TRBJ1-5; v_gene: TRBV28; d_gene: TRBD1; abundance: -; CDR3aa: CASRFRGTGDNQPQHF; CDR3nt: TGTGCCAGCAGGTTTCGGGGGACAGGCGATAATCAGCCCCAGCATTTT
j_gene: TRBJ1-6; v_gene: TRBV6-4; d_gene: TRBD1; abundance: few; CDR3aa: CASSAGGSYNSPLHF; CDR3nt: TGTGCCAGCAGTGCAGGGGGCTCCTATAATTCACCCCTCCACTTT
j_gene: TRBJ2-1; v_gene: TRBV7-2; d_gene: TRBD2; abundance: -; CDR3aa: CASRPTSAKNEQFF; CDR3nt: TGTGCCAGCAGACCCACTAGCGCAAAGAATGAGCAGTTCTTC
j_gene: TRBJ1-2; v_gene: TRBV28; d_gene: TRBD1; abundance: -; CDR3aa: CASSDGQDHF; CDR3nt: TGTGCCAGCAGTGATGGACAGGACCACTTC
j_gene: TRBJ2-2; v_gene: TRBV27; d_gene: -; abundance: -; CDR3aa: CASSLSRAGELFF; CDR3nt: TGTGCCAGCAGTTTATCGAGGGCCGGGGAGCTGTTTTTT
j_gene: TRBJ1-2; v_gene: TRBV6-2/TRBV6-3; d_gene: -; abundance: -; CDR3aa: CASSNTGQQINYGYTF; CDR3nt: TGTGCCAGCAGTAACACCGGACAGCAAATTAACTATGGCTACACCTTC
j_gene: TRBJ2-5; v_gene: TRBV5-1; d_gene: TRBD2; abundance: -; CDR3aa: CASSTGLAGSSVETQYF; CDR3nt: TGCGCCAGCAGCACGGGACTAGCGGGGTCTTCTGTTGAGACCCAGTACTTC
j_gene: TRBJ2-7; v_gene: TRBV25-1; d_gene: TRBD1; abundance: -; CDR3aa: CASSEYGQGLNEQYF; CDR3nt: TGTGCCAGCAGTGAATATGGACAGGGTCTCAACGAGCAGTACTTC
j_gene: TRBJ2-2; v_gene: TRBV27; d_gene: -; abundance: -; CDR3aa: CASSFGQHTGELFF; CDR3nt: TGTGCCAGCAGTTTTGGACAGCACACCGGGGAGCTGTTTTTT
j_gene: TRBJ2-5; v_gene: TRBV5-4; d_gene: -; abundance: -; CDR3aa: CASSLGGGETQYF; CDR3nt: TGTGCCAGCAGCTTGGGTGGCGGTGAGACCCAGTACTTC
j_gene: TRBJ1-1; v_gene: TRBV10-1; d_gene: -; abundance: once; CDR3aa: CASSRGGTSNTEAFF; CDR3nt: TGCGCCAGCAGCCGGGGAGGGACAAGTAACACTGAAGCTTTCTTT
j_gene: TRBJ2-5; v_gene: TRBV7-9; d_gene: -; abundance: -; CDR3aa: CASSTTGRLPETQYF; CDR3nt: TGTGCCAGCAGTACCACCGGCAGGCTCCCAGAGACCCAGTACTTC
j_gene: TRBJ2-1; v_gene: TRBV30; d_gene: TRBD2; abundance: -; CDR3aa: CAWSRLAGSNEQFF; CDR3nt: TGTGCCTGGAGTCGGCTAGCGGGTTCAAATGAGCAGTTCTTC
j_gene: TRBJ2-1; v_gene: TRBV4-3; d_gene: TRBD2; abundance: -; CDR3aa: CASSQVASGRIVGHNEQFF; CDR3nt: TGCGCCAGCAGCCAAGTGGCCAGCGGGAGAATTGTTGGTCACAATGAGCAGTTCTTC
j_gene: TRBJ2-1; v_gene: TRBV15; d_gene: -; abundance: -; CDR3aa: CATSRGHNRAGDEQFF; CDR3nt: TGTGCCACCAGCAGAGGTCATAACAGGGCGGGGGATGAGCAGTTCTTC
j_gene: TRBJ1-6; v_gene: TRBV19; d_gene: TRBD1; abundance: -; CDR3aa: CAASGTGNNSPLHF; CDR3nt: TGTGCCGCCTCCGGGACAGGGAATAATTCACCCCTCCACTTT
j_gene: TRBJ1-3; v_gene: TRBV5-1; d_gene: -; abundance: -; CDR3aa: CASSYGQTAGNTIYF; CDR3nt: TGCGCCAGCAGTTACGGACAGACCGCGGGAAACACCATATATTTT
j_gene: TRBJ2-2; v_gene: TRBV2; d_gene: TRBD1; abundance: -; CDR3aa: CASVRDRYTGELFF; CDR3nt: TGTGCCAGCGTCCGGGACAGGTACACCGGGGAGCTGTTTTTT
j_gene: TRBJ2-1; v_gene: TRBV6-6; d_gene: -; abundance: -; CDR3aa: CASNRGSSYNEQFF; CDR3nt: TGTGCCAGCAACCGCGGCAGCTCCTACAATGAGCAGTTCTTC
j_gene: TRBJ2-3; v_gene: TRBV7-6; d_gene: TRBD2; abundance: -; CDR3aa: CASSPELAGGLVTDTQYF; CDR3nt: TGTGCCAGCAGCCCGGAACTAGCGGGGGGGCTTGTCACAGATACGCAGTATTTT
j_gene: TRBJ2-3; v_gene: TRBV9; d_gene: -; abundance: -; CDR3aa: CASSVAGAYTQYF; CDR3nt: TGTGCCAGCAGCGTAGCTGGGGCTTATACGCAGTATTTT
j_gene: TRBJ2-7; v_gene: TRBV2; d_gene: -; abundance: -; CDR3aa: CASSPIYRDSYEQYF; CDR3nt: TGTGCCAGCAGCCCTATCTACAGGGACTCCTACGAGCAGTACTTC
j_gene: TRBJ2-1; v_gene: TRBV14; d_gene: -; abundance: -; CDR3aa: CASSQVLWGVYNEQFF; CDR3nt: TGTGCCAGCAGCCAAGTTTTGTGGGGGGTGTACAATGAGCAGTTCTTC
j_gene: TRBJ1-2; v_gene: TRBV28; d_gene: -; abundance: -; CDR3aa: CASSLQGVYGYTF; CDR3nt: TGTGCCAGCAGTCTACAGGGTGTCTATGGCTACACCTTC
j_gene: TRBJ2-3; v_gene: TRBV21-1; d_gene: -; abundance: -; CDR3aa: CASTFSRLNCTDTQYF; CDR3nt: TGTGCCAGCACCTTCAGCAGGTTGAACTGCACAGATACGCAGTATTTT
j_gene: TRBJ1-6; v_gene: TRBV11-3; d_gene: -; abundance: -; CDR3aa: CASSSGLLNSPLHF; CDR3nt: TGTGCCAGCAGCTCTGGACTGTTAAATTCACCCCTCCACTTT
j_gene: TRBJ1-5; v_gene: TRBV28; d_gene: -; abundance: -; CDR3aa: CASSLSSRARDQPQHF; CDR3nt: TGTGCCAGCAGTTTAAGTTCCAGGGCACGCGATCAGCCCCAGCATTTT
j_gene: TRBJ2-3; v_gene: TRBV12-3/TRBV12-4; d_gene: -; abundance: once; CDR3aa: CASSLGYSPQQYF; CDR3nt: TGTGCCAGCAGTTTAGGATATAGTCCTCAACAGTATTTT
j_gene: TRBJ1-5; v_gene: TRBV4-1; d_gene: -; abundance: -; CDR3aa: CASSRPGNQPQHF; CDR3nt: TGCGCCAGCAGCCGCCCAGGGAATCAGCCCCAGCATTTT
j_gene: TRBJ2-3; v_gene: TRBV10-2; d_gene: TRBD2; abundance: -; CDR3aa: CASSEGGLAGTDTQYF; CDR3nt: TGCGCCAGCAGTGAGGGGGGACTAGCGGGAACAGATACGCAGTATTTT
j_gene: TRBJ2-2; v_gene: TRBV7-9; d_gene: -; abundance: -; CDR3aa: CASSLAGAALTEELFF; CDR3nt: TGTGCCAGCAGCTTAGCGGGGGCGGCCCTAACAGAGGAGCTGTTTTTT
j_gene: TRBJ1-5; v_gene: TRBV7-9; d_gene: TRBD1; abundance: -; CDR3aa: CASSLATPGQGANQPQHF; CDR3nt: TGTGCCAGCAGCTTAGCAACCCCGGGACAGGGGGCCAATCAGCCCCAGCATTTT
j_gene: TRBJ2-3; v_gene: TRBV4-3; d_gene: TRBD1; abundance: -; CDR3aa: CASSLRDRVVTDTQYF; CDR3nt: TGCGCCAGCAGCCTGAGGGACAGGGTTGTTACAGATACGCAGTATTTT
j_gene: TRBJ2-7; v_gene: TRBV7-2; d_gene: -; abundance: -; CDR3aa: CASSLKYPGPYEQYF; CDR3nt: TGTGCCAGCAGCTTAAAATACCCAGGGCCCTACGAGCAGTACTTC
j_gene: TRBJ2-5; v_gene: TRBV28; d_gene: -; abundance: -; CDR3aa: CASSNTLLAAETQYF; CDR3nt: TGTGCCAGCAGTAACACCCTACTAGCCGCAGAGACCCAGTACTTC
j_gene: TRBJ2-1; v_gene: TRBV9; d_gene: TRBD2; abundance: -; CDR3aa: CASSVEGGRYHEQFF; CDR3nt: TGTGCCAGCAGCGTAGAAGGCGGGAGATACCATGAGCAGTTCTTC
j_gene: TRBJ1-2; v_gene: TRBV2; d_gene: -; abundance: once; CDR3aa: CASSEEATYGYTF; CDR3nt: TGTGCCAGCAGTGAAGAAGCGACGTATGGCTACACCTTC
j_gene: TRBJ2-3; v_gene: TRBV6-6; d_gene: TRBD1; abundance: -; CDR3aa: CASTLTGAATDTQYF; CDR3nt: TGTGCCAGCACCTTGACAGGGGCAGCCACAGATACGCAGTATTTT
j_gene: TRBJ1-2; v_gene: TRBV28; d_gene: -; abundance: -; CDR3aa: CASRGEGKTGYGYTF; CDR3nt: TGTGCCAGCCGGGGGGAAGGGAAGACGGGCTATGGCTACACCTTC
j_gene: TRBJ2-2; v_gene: TRBV27; d_gene: -; abundance: -; CDR3aa: CASSLPDSRTGELFF; CDR3nt: TGTGCCAGCAGTTTACCTGATTCGAGAACCGGGGAGCTGTTTTTT